This T cell receptor (beta chain) derives from a study of T cells in Graves' hyperthyroidism and ophthalmopathy. RNA transcripts were the template for amplifying TCR beta CDR3 regions. First-round RT-PCR with HTBI primers amplified the TCR CDR3 region. Each CDR3 protein is one row after TCRdb ran MiXCR on the multiplex PCR reads. The data show around 600,000 distinct CDR3 sequences, approximately 15% seen once. The ends were cut back, 1 base at V and 2 bases at J, with 15 bases in the middle. The CDR3 runs to 15 residues. The germline V gene has CDR1 DFQATT and CDR2 SNEGSKA (reference sequence). Patients were excluded for uncontrolled infection, other autoimmune disease, pregnancy or lactation. This clonotype appeared a few times. The antigen is undetermined. Study-wide results and caveats: The model forecast ophthalmopathy, anticipating it by a median 6.5 months before onset. Researchers found most expanded thyroid clonotypes above 0.001 in blood as well.

This sequence was found in a woman under 30 with Graves' ophthalmopathy. The sample comprised blood. The chain combines TRBV20-1 with TRBJ2-7; a weak D match, TRBD1 (6 bases). The CDR3 nucleotides are TGCAGTGCTAGAGGTTTGGCACAGGGCACCTACGAGCAGTACTTC. Its translation: CSARGLAQGTYEQYF.